The clone carrying this TCR beta chain was detected ten times or more. These data come from a study of T cells in Graves' hyperthyroidism and ophthalmopathy. From RNA transcripts, TCR beta CDR3 regions were amplified. Carried out on the TCR CDR3, a first-round RT-PCR used the HTBI primer set. TCRdb re-called the multiplex PCR reads through MiXCR, storing one row per CDR3 protein. Seen here are some 400,000 distinct CDR3 sequences, 11% to 15% observed once, and the top ten hold approximately 11%. This CDR3 has 15 amino acids. V was shortened by 3 bases and J by 0 bases, with 10 bases between the two germline ends. Germline values: CDR1 KGHSH, CDR2 LQKENI.

This sequence joins TRBV18 and TRBJ2-3; D is perhaps TRBD2 (5 bases). The receptor was isolated from a woman aged 55-69 years with Graves' hyperthyroidism. The sequencing input was blood. CDR3 protein: CASSPRASSTDTQYF. The CDR3 DNA reads TGTGCCAGCTCACCGAGGGCAAGTAGCACAGATACGCAGTATTTT. The whole variable domain, remainder taken from reference TRBV18 and TRBJ2-3, is NAGVMQNPRHLVRRRGQEARLRCSPMKGHSHVYWYRQLPEEGLKFMVYLQKENIIDESGMPKERFSAEFPKEGPSILRIQQVVRGDSAAYFCASSPRASSTDTQYFGPGTRLTVL.